This TCR beta chain was recovered during a study of low-dose radiotherapy and immunotherapy resistance in tumors. The overall study: Per fraction, Cohort 2 was given 1 Gy every two weeks, accumulating a total of 13 Gy over 26 weeks.

This CDR3 comprises 19 residues. Deletions cut 10 bases from V and 8 bases from J, with 37 bases between. Germline V gene data show CDR1 as SNHLY and CDR2 as FYNNEI. TRAV- and TRBV-specific primers primed first-strand cDNA, covering alpha and beta chains. Amplification of TCRs used a constant-region primer and V-primer adapter for roughly 20 PCR cycles. Researchers amplified the isolated mRNA using in vitro transcription. Each CDR3 protein is one row after TCRdb ran MiXCR on the reads. Here the sample spans several thousand distinct CDR3 sequences, about 70% being singletons. As their treatment, donors received nivolumab, ipilimumab, aspirin, low-dose cyclophosphamide and low-dose radiotherapy. Advanced solid tumors without tumor-infiltrating lymphocytes were required for inclusion.

This chain connects TRBV2 to TRBJ2-3, with D tentatively TRBD2 (6 bases). The TCR comes from a human donor with advanced metastatic prostate, ovarian, gallbladder or colorectal cancer (not recorded which). This table probably holds off-target reads from a library built for another chain. The CDR3 sequence is CATFHVVAPGLIEESTQYF. The CDR3 nucleotides are TGTGCCACGTTTCATGTCGTGGCACCGGGACTCATTGAAGAAAGTACGCAGTATTTT. Full variable domain (rest looked up from reference TRBV2 and TRBJ2-3): EPEVTQTPSHQVTQMGQEVILRCVPISNHLYFYWYRQILGQKVEFLVSFYNNEISEKSEIFDDQFSVERPDGSNFTLKIRSTKLEDSAMYFCATFHVVAPGLIEESTQYFGPGTRLTVL.